This T cell receptor beta chain appears in the sequencing data of a study of Graves' ophthalmopathy and Graves' hyperthyroidism. The study's findings and limits: With a specificity of around 77% and a sensitivity of 70.59%, the model predicted ophthalmopathy progression.

There are 18 residues in the CDR3. The V gene end was trimmed by 2 bases and the J gene end by 5 bases; junction bases not matched to a gene: 14. The germline V gene has CDR1 ENHRY and CDR2 SYGVKD. RNA transcripts provided the template for amplifying TCR beta CDR3 regions. Scientists carried out first-round RT-PCR using HTBI primers and then a second-round multiplex PCR. TCRdb processed the multiplex PCR reads anew with MiXCR; each CDR3 protein has one entry. The sample carries 900,000 to 1,200,000 distinct CDR3 sequences, roughly two fifths recorded once. Turning to this clonotype: Its antigen remains unidentified.

This TCR derives from an adult man with Graves' hyperthyroidism. The V and J genes are TRBV10-3 and TRBJ2-5; TRBD1 matches at 10 bases. Sequencing was done on a sample of peripheral blood or thyroid tissue (not recorded which). CDR3: CAISERGTGDHPGETQYF. The CDR3 DNA reads TGTGCCATCAGTGAGCGAGGGACAGGGGATCATCCGGGGGAGACCCAGTACTTC.